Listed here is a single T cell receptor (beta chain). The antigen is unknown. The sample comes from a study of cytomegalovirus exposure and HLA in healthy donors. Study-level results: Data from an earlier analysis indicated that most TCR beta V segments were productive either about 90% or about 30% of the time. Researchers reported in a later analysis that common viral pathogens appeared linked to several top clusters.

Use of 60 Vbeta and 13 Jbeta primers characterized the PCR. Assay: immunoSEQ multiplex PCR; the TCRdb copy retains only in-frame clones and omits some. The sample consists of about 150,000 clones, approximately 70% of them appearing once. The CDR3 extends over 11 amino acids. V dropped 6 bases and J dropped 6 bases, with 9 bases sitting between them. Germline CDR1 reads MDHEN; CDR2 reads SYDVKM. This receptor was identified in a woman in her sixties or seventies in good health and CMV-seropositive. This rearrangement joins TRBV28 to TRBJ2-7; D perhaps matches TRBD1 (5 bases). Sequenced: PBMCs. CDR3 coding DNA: TGTGCCAGCAGAGGGGTGACCGAGCAGTACTTC. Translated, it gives CASRGVTEQYF.